The next 8 T cell receptor beta chains were all read from a single sample in a study of CD8+ T cells in alopecia areata. RNA was isolated and reverse transcribed to cDNA, the sequencing template. Clones were read by immunoSEQ multiplex PCR, and TCRdb kept only the in-frame ones, dropping some. The sample yields 95,000 to 100,000 clones, about 60% seen once. Treatment specified: oral pan-JAK inhibitor, 5-10 mg twice daily. The source material was CD8+ T cells sorted from blood, sampled between weeks 55 and 65, from a patient treated with tofacitinib. Every receptor here comes from a human donor with alopecia areata.

Concerning this clone: A junction end diverges from the germline sequence, so it may reflect a read error. DNA for the CDR3: TGTGCCAGCAGTGAAGTGGGAGGGTCTGAGAGCTTC. Protein sequence: CASSEVGGSESF. The rearrangement joins TRBV2 to TRBJ2-7; 7 bases align to TRBD2. Germline CDR1 and CDR2: SNHLY and FYNNEI. The CDR3 spans 12 residues.

This clone was counted only a few times. The chain links TRBV5-1 to TRBJ1-3, with D uncertain. The ends were cut back, 4 bases at V and 0 bases at J, with 8 bases in the middle. This CDR3 has 14 amino acids. From germline, CDR1 is SGHRS and CDR2 YFSETQ. CDR3 DNA: TGCGCCAGCAGCAGCACGGGCTCTGGAAACACCATATATTTT. This codes for CASSSTGSGNTIYF. Supplemented by reference TRBV5-1 and TRBJ1-3, the full variable domain reads KAGVTQTPRYLIKTRGQQVTLSCSPISGHRSVSWYQQTPGQGLQFLFEYFSETQRNKGNFPGRFSGRQFSNSRSEMNVSTLELGDSALYLCASSSTGSGNTIYFGEGSWLTVV.

J is TRBJ2-2 and V is TRBV21-1. TRBV21-1 is assigned pseudogene status. The CDR3 has 14 amino acids. DNA of the CDR3: TGTGCCAGCAGCAAAGACCGTTTTACCGGGGAGCTGTTTTTT. Amino acids: CASSKDRFTGELFF.

This sequence joins TRBV30 and TRBJ2-5; TRBD1 agrees at 9 bases. This CDR3 region has 12 residues. Germline V gives CDR1 GTSNPN, CDR2 SVGIG (reference sequence). Trimming took 8 bases from V and 5 from J; bases not matched to a gene: 6. CDR3 in amino acids: CAHGQGSETQYF. The CDR3 DNA follows: TGTGCCCACGGACAGGGGAGCGAGACCCAGTACTTC.

V is TRBV27 and J is TRBJ2-1, with 12 bases matching TRBD2. The CDR3 sequence is 15 residues long. The V segment lost 6 bases and the J segment 6 bases; nucleotides outside the gene matches: 6. Per the germline V gene, CDR1 is MNHEY and CDR2 is SMNVEV (reference sequence). CDR3 bases: TGTGCCAGCAGCTTAGGACTAGCGGGATCCAATGAGCAGTTCTTC. It specifies CASSLGLAGSNEQFF.

The genes are TRBV9 and TRBJ1-2; D gene uncertain. Germline V gene data show CDR1 as SGDLS and CDR2 as YYNGEE. The CDR3 extends over 12 amino acids. V was clipped by 1 base and J by 5 bases, with 6 bases between them. DNA for the CDR3: TGTGCCAGCAGCGTATCAATGTATGGCTACACCTTC. Translation gives CASSVSMYGYTF. Drawing the rest from reference TRBV9 and TRBJ1-2, the complete variable domain is DSGVTQTPKHLITATGQRVTLRCSPRSGDLSVYWYQQSLDQGLQFLIQYYNGEERAKGNILERFSAQQFPDLHSELNLSSLELGDSALYFCASSVSMYGYTFGSGTRLTVV.

CDR3 residues: CASSDRGAVLYNEQFF. The DNA for the CDR3 is TGTGCCAGCAGTGATAGGGGGGCCGTCCTCTACAATGAGCAGTTCTTC. The chain employs TRBV2 and TRBJ2-1; D is tentatively TRBD1 or TRBD2 (6 bases each). Germline V CDR1 and CDR2: SNHLY, FYNNEI. The V gene lost 3 bases and the J gene lost 3 bases, with 15 bases spanning the gap. CDR3 length equals 16 residues. The entire variable domain, with the rest obtained from reference TRBV2 and TRBJ2-1, is as follows: EPEVTQTPSHQVTQMGQEVILRCVPISNHLYFYWYRQILGQKVEFLVSFYNNEISEKSEIFDDQFSVERPDGSNFTLKIRSTKLEDSAMYFCASSDRGAVLYNEQFFGPGTRLTVL.

The CDR3 is CASLGGNKLFF. For the CDR3, the DNA is TGTGCCAGCCTTGGCGGGAATAAACTGTTTTTT. The V gene is TRBV2, the J gene TRBJ1-4; unclear D gene. Trimming stripped 8 bases from V and 11 bases from J, with 12 bases between. Germline V gene data show CDR1 as SNHLY and CDR2 as FYNNEI. The CDR3 totals 11 residues.